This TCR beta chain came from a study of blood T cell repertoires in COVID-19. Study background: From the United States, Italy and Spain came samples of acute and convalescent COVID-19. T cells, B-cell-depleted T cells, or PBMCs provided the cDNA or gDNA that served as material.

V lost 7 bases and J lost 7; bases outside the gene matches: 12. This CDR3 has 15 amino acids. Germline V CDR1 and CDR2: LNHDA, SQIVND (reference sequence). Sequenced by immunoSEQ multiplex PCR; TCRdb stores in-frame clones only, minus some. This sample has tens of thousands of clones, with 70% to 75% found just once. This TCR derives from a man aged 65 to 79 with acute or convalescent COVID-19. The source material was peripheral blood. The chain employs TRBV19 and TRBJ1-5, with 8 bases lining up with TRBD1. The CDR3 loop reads CASKVDRVWGQPQHF. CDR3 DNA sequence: TGTGCCAGTAAAGTGGACAGGGTCTGGGGGCAGCCCCAGCATTTT.